This paragraph reports one T cell receptor beta chain. Its target is not known. A much larger clone differs by one base, so this may be a read error. Methods described previously, with TCR primers listed, were used for bulk TCR libraries. TCRdb itself ran the PCR reads through MiXCR, one entry per CDR3 protein. The sample has hundreds of thousands of distinct CDR3 sequences; about 22% are singletons. This sample was included in a study of molecular identifiers for immune sequencing clone quantification. Overall study results and limits: Same-barcode identical TCR molecules could make highly expanded clones look smaller than they are.

CDR1 and CDR2 from the germline V gene are MNHEY and SVGAGI. Trimming cost V 2 bases and J 9 bases, with 8 bases left between them. This CDR3 has 13 residues. The clonotype was recovered from a human donor in good health. Some libraries in this study had Jurkat cell RNA spiked in. This chain uses TRBV6-5 with TRBJ1-6; no firm D call. Material for sequencing was naive CD8+ T cells from blood, with Jurkat cell RNA spiked in. The subset denotes: FACS-sorted CD8+CD4-CCR7+CD45RA+ naive T cells. The CDR3, as DNA: TGTGCCAGCAGTTACGCTGGAAGTTCACCCCTCCACTTT. Its protein is CASSYAGSSPLHF.